The 30 T cell receptor beta chains below come from one sample, sequenced in a study of cytomegalovirus exposure and HLA in healthy donors. Use of 60 Vbeta and 13 Jbeta primers characterized the PCR. The protocol was immunoSEQ multiplex PCR, while the TCRdb copy is restricted to in-frame clones and leaves out a portion. In the table there are about 150,000 clones, 74% of which are singletons. Sequencing used PBMCs. All receptors come from a man aged 18 to 29 in good health and CMV-seropositive.

Worth noting for this clone: Relative to the germline gene, one junction end is altered; a read error may explain this. The J gene is TRBJ1-2, the V gene TRBV30; perhaps TRBD1 as D (5 bases). Germline V gene data show CDR1 as GTSNPN and CDR2 as SVGIG (reference sequence). CDR3 length equals 12 residues. The CDR3 is CAWTREAHGYAF. The CDR3 bases are TGTGCCTGGACCAGGGAGGCACATGGCTACGCCTTC.

The chain links TRBV7-8 to TRBJ1-5; the D gene is possibly TRBD1 (5 bases). The length of the CDR3 is 16 residues. Trimming stripped 2 bases from V and 2 bases from J, with 13 bases between. The germline V gene has CDR1 SGHVS and CDR2 FQNEAQ. Here the CDR3 reads CASSLRGSPGNQPQHF. The CDR3 bases are TGTGCCAGCAGCTTACGGGGGAGTCCCGGCAATCAGCCCCAGCATTTT.

The chain's CDR3 is CASSLGANYGYTF. CDR3 nucleotide sequence: TGTGCCAGCAGCCTAGGTGCTAACTATGGCTACACCTTC. The rearrangement uses TRBV28 and TRBJ1-2; no clear D. Trimming stripped 6 bases from V and 0 bases from J, with 8 bases between. Germline V CDR1 and CDR2: MDHEN, SYDVKM. This CDR3 contains 13 residues.

The CDR3: CASTTGLAGEETQYF. DNA of the CDR3: TGTGCCAGCACGACAGGACTAGCGGGGGAAGAGACCCAGTACTTC. The genes are TRBV13 and TRBJ2-5, with 13 bases lining up with TRBD2. Per the germline V gene, CDR1 is PRHDT and CDR2 is FYEKMQ (reference sequence). The ends lost 7 bases at V and 3 bases at J; junction bases unmatched: 5. This CDR3 is 15 amino acids long. The variable domain in full, completed from reference TRBV13 and TRBJ2-5, reads AAGVIQSPRHLIKEKRETATLKCYPIPRHDTVYWYQQGPGQDPQFLISFYEKMQSDKGSIPDRFSAQQFSDYHSELNMSSLELGDSALYFCASTTGLAGEETQYFGPGTRLLVL.

This sequence joins TRBV7-2 and TRBJ2-3, with D perhaps matching TRBD2 (6 bases). This CDR3 contains 14 residues. Germline assignment: CDR1 SGHTA and CDR2 FQGNSA. Trimming stripped 7 bases from V and 6 bases from J, with 17 bases between. CDR3: CASIKGLAVDTQYF. CDR3 sequence (DNA): TGTGCCAGCATCAAGGGACTGGCGGTGGATACGCAGTATTTT. The variable domain in full, completed from reference TRBV7-2 and TRBJ2-3, reads GAGVSQSPSNKVTEKGKDVELRCDPISGHTALYWYRQSLGQGLEFLIYFQGNSAPDKSGLPSDRFSAERTGGSVSTLTIQRTQQEDSAVYLCASIKGLAVDTQYFGPGTRLTVL.

This chain uses TRBV11-3 with TRBJ2-7, with 12 nucleotides matching TRBD2. The CDR3 is 16 residues long. V shed 4 bases, J shed 4 bases, and the junction held 8 bases outside the gene matches. CDR1 is SGHNT and CDR2 is YENEEA in the germline V gene. The CDR3 DNA reads as TGTGCCAGCAGCTCACAGACTAGCGGGAGATATTACGAGCAGTACTTC. Protein sequence: CASSSQTSGRYYEQYF.

This clone was picked up a small number of times. The chain has TRBV18 and TRBJ2-1; D gene ambiguous. Trimming removed 4 bases at V and 2 bases at J, with 12 bases between. The CDR3 runs 15 residues. Germline CDR1 and CDR2: KGHSH and LQKENI. The CDR3 here is CASSLTPSTYNEQFF. CDR3 bases: TGTGCCAGCTCACTGACACCCAGTACCTACAATGAGCAGTTCTTC.

Concerning this clone: At one end, the junction sequence differs from germline, possibly due to a read error. This chain joins TRBV7-9 and TRBJ2-7; TRBD1 matches at 7 bases. Germline values: CDR1 SEHNR, CDR2 FQNEAQ (reference sequence). The CDR3 spans 14 residues. The DNA for the CDR3 is TGTTCCAGCAGCACCCGGGACAGATTCTACGAGCAGTACTTC. Its protein product is CSSSTRDRFYEQYF.

J is TRBJ2-2 and V is TRBV5-1, with TRBD1 matching over 7 bases. This CDR3 region has 13 residues. The germline gives CDR1 SGHRS, CDR2 YFSETQ. The junction had 0 bases not matched to a gene; V was cut back by 2 bases and J by 5 bases. Written as DNA, the CDR3 is TGCGCCAGCAGCTTACAGGGGACCGGGGAGCTGTTTTTT. Amino acid sequence: CASSLQGTGELFF. Full variable domain (rest looked up from reference TRBV5-1 and TRBJ2-2): KAGVTQTPRYLIKTRGQQVTLSCSPISGHRSVSWYQQTPGQGLQFLFEYFSETQRNKGNFPGRFSGRQFSNSRSEMNVSTLELGDSALYLCASSLQGTGELFFGEGSRLTVL.

This clone was observed a single time. The V and J genes are TRBV18 and TRBJ1-1; no reliable D call. The germline gives CDR1 KGHSH, CDR2 LQKENI. The V gene lost 0 bases and the J gene lost 1 base, with 9 bases spanning the gap. This CDR3 has 15 amino acids. The CDR3 bases are TGTGCCAGCTCACCACCGGGCTCTGAGAACACTGAAGCTTTCTTT. Its translation: CASSPPGSENTEAFF.

The chain employs TRBV7-8 and TRBJ1-1, with D possibly TRBD1 on 6 matching bases. Germline V CDR1 and CDR2: SGHVS, FQNEAQ. Trimming stripped 8 bases from V and 5 bases from J, with 15 bases between. This CDR3 is 13 amino acids long. CDR3 region: CASVSGARTEAFF. CDR3 nucleotide sequence: TGTGCCAGCGTGTCAGGGGCAAGGACTGAAGCTTTCTTT.

The chain is built from TRBV28 and TRBJ1-2, with 10 bases lining up with TRBD1. The CDR3 runs 15 residues. V dropped 10 bases and J dropped 6; count of bases not matched to a gene: 14. Per the germline V gene, CDR1 is MDHEN and CDR2 is SYDVKM. In DNA, the CDR3 is TGTGCCATTATACGCCGGGACAGGGGCGGGAATGGCTACACCTTC. Amino acids: CAIIRRDRGGNGYTF.

The chain employs TRBV6-5 and TRBJ2-5; 7 bases line up with TRBD2. After removal of 7 bases from V and 5 bases from J, the junction contained 7 bases not matched to a gene. Germline V gene sequence: CDR1 MNHEY, CDR2 SVGAGI. The CDR3 loop spans 13 amino acids. CDR3: CASNRGGSETQYF. The CDR3 DNA reads as TGTGCCAGCAATCGCGGGGGTAGCGAGACCCAGTACTTC.

This sequence joins TRBV6-6 and TRBJ1-2; D unclear. V lost 7 bases to trimming and J lost 8 bases, with 23 bases between them. The CDR3 covers 15 residues. Germline V lookup: CDR1 MNHNY, CDR2 SVGAGI (reference sequence). The CDR3 DNA reads TGTGCCAGCACCTACGACCCGCGGCACCTTCGAGGCTACACCTTC. As protein: CASTYDPRHLRGYTF.

This clone has just one count. The V gene is TRBV7-9, the J gene TRBJ2-1, with D tentatively TRBD1 (6 bases). V lost 2 bases and J 0 bases, leaving 17 bases between the germline ends. Germline CDR1 is SEHNR and CDR2 is FQNEAQ (reference sequence). The CDR3 loop spans 18 amino acids. CDR3 coding DNA: TGTGCCAGCAGCTTAAATGATCTTGGCAGGGGCTCCTACAATGAGCAGTTCTTC. Protein product: CASSLNDLGRGSYNEQFF.

This clone was observed a single time. The chain uses TRBV4-2 and TRBJ1-3; D is perhaps TRBD1 (5 bases). This CDR3 spans 14 amino acids. V lost 1 base and J lost 8, with 12 bases in between. The germline gives CDR1 LGHNA, CDR2 YNFKEQ. The CDR3, as DNA: TGTGCCAGCAGCCAAGCGGCGGGGGGGGACACCATATATTTT. Protein sequence: CASSQAAGGDTIYF.

This clone was detected a few times. The chain recombines TRBV9 with TRBJ1-5, with 7 bases fitting TRBD1. The CDR3 consists of 15 residues. Germline values: CDR1 SGDLS, CDR2 YYNGEE. The V gene end was trimmed by 0 bases and the J gene end by 5 bases; junction bases not matched to a gene: 5. CDR3 region: CASSVAGQEDQPQHF. CDR3 nucleotide sequence: TGTGCCAGCAGCGTAGCAGGACAGGAAGATCAGCCCCAGCATTTT.

The V and J genes are TRBV18 and TRBJ2-2; 10 nucleotides line up with TRBD2. V was clipped by 3 bases and J by 4 bases; unmatched bases: 11. The germline V gene encodes CDR1 KGHSH and CDR2 LQKENI. The CDR3 has 18 amino acids. The CDR3 nucleotides are TGTGCCAGCTCACCGGTACTAGCGGGGCACCGCGGCACCGGGGAGCTGTTTTTT. This gives the protein CASSPVLAGHRGTGELFF.

This rearrangement joins TRBV10-3 to TRBJ1-6, with 7 positions matching TRBD1. The CDR3 is 16 amino acids. J gave up 6 bases and V 7 bases, and 12 bases lay outside the gene matches. Germline loops: CDR1 ENHRY, CDR2 SYGVKD. In nucleotides, the CDR3 is TGTGCCATCACCAAGTCACCGGGACAGCCTAATTCACCCCTCCACTTT. Translating it yields CAITKSPGQPNSPLHF.

This clone was seen more than once but under ten times. The J gene is TRBJ2-1, the V gene TRBV2; 8 nucleotides line up with TRBD2. Germline loops: CDR1 SNHLY, CDR2 FYNNEI. CDR3 length: 15 amino acids. V was pared by 6 bases and J by 6 bases, with 10 bases of the junction left unmatched. The CDR3 region is CASRRGTSPGNEQFF. The CDR3 DNA sequence: TGTGCCAGCAGACGGGGGACTAGTCCTGGCAATGAGCAGTTCTTC. Using reference TRBV2 and TRBJ2-1 for the parts outside the CDR3, the full variable domain is EPEVTQTPSHQVTQMGQEVILRCVPISNHLYFYWYRQILGQKVEFLVSFYNNEISEKSEIFDDQFSVERPDGSNFTLKIRSTKLEDSAMYFCASRRGTSPGNEQFFGPGTRLTVL.

V gene TRBV6-6 combines with J gene TRBJ2-7; D call uncertain. The CDR3 totals 13 residues. V lost 4 bases and J 4 bases, leaving 11 bases between the germline ends. Germline V gene data show CDR1 as MNHNY and CDR2 as SVGAGI (reference sequence). In DNA, the CDR3 is TGTGCCAGCAGTTTTATAGCCAATTACGAGCAGTACTTC. Its translation is CASSFIANYEQYF.

This clone occurred a few times. V gene TRBV7-9 combines with J gene TRBJ1-2, with TRBD1 matching over 9 bases. CDR1 and CDR2 (germline): SEHNR, FQNEAQ (reference sequence). This CDR3 has 16 amino acids. V shed 5 bases, J shed 7 bases, and the junction held 14 bases outside the gene matches. This CDR3 reads CASSALSAQGASGYTF. Here the CDR3 DNA reads TGTGCCAGCAGCGCCCTATCGGCACAGGGGGCCAGTGGCTACACCTTC. Full variable domain (outside the CDR3, taken from reference TRBV7-9 and TRBJ1-2): DTGVSQNPRHKITKRGQNVTFRCDPISEHNRLYWYRQTLGQGPEFLTYFQNEAQLEKSRLLSDRFSAERPKGSFSTLEIQRTEQGDSAMYLCASSALSAQGASGYTFGSGTRLTVV.

The genes are TRBV11-3 and TRBJ2-1; the D is unclear. CDR3 size: 14 residues. Germline CDR1 SGHNT, CDR2 YENEEA. V lost 0 bases to trimming and J lost 2 bases, with 5 bases between them. The CDR3 loop reads CASSLDGTYNEQFF. CDR3 in DNA: TGTGCCAGCAGCTTAGACGGTACCTACAATGAGCAGTTCTTC.

The rearrangement joins TRBV27 to TRBJ2-3; TRBD2 aligns across 10 bases. CDR1 is MNHEY and CDR2 is SMNVEV in the germline V gene (reference sequence). The J segment lost 7 bases and the V segment lost 7 bases, leaving 11 bases of the junction unmatched. The CDR3 contains 15 residues. For the CDR3, the DNA is TGTGCCAGCACTCAGATTAGCGGGGGGTCCTATACGCAGTATTTT. Protein product: CASTQISGGSYTQYF.

J is TRBJ2-3 and V is TRBV4-3; D is possibly TRBD1 (5 bases). The CDR3 consists of 15 residues. Per the germline V gene, CDR1 is LGHNA and CDR2 is YSLEER. V dropped 2 bases and J dropped 1 base, with 10 bases sitting between them. The CDR3 nucleotides are TGCGCCAGCAGCCAACAGGGTCAGGGCACAGATACGCAGTATTTT. It yields the protein CASSQQGQGTDTQYF.

The chain recombines TRBV28 with TRBJ1-2; unclear D gene. CDR1 is MDHEN, CDR2 SYDVKM, per germline. The V end was cut by 8 bases, the J end by 2 bases, with 9 bases between. The CDR3 consists of 12 residues. Written as DNA, the CDR3 is TGTGCCAGCCAGGAGCGGAACTATGGCTACACCTTC. Translation: CASQERNYGYTF.

The DNA of the CDR3 is TGCGCCAGCAGCCCTGGCGTCGGGAGCCTTATCTACAATGAGCAGTTCTTC. Its translation is CASSPGVGSLIYNEQFF. The chain couples TRBV5-1 to TRBJ2-1; D perhaps matches TRBD2 (6 bases). CDR3 length: 17 amino acids. V lost 4 bases, J lost 3 bases, and 20 bases lay in between. Germline CDR1 SGHRS, CDR2 YFSETQ.

In this sample, this clone turned up once. This chain links TRBV23-1 with TRBJ2-7; D call uncertain. TRBV23-1 is given ORF status, its function remaining uncertain. V was cut by 4 bases and J by 0 bases, with 10 bases left in between. The CDR3 has 14 residues. CDR3 nucleotides: TGCGCCAGCAGTCTGGGCCGTAGCTCCTACGAGCAGTACTTC. Encoded protein: CASSLGRSSYEQYF.

The V gene is TRBV7-9, the J gene TRBJ1-5; possibly TRBD1 for D (5 bases). The germline V gene has CDR1 SEHNR and CDR2 FQNEAQ (reference sequence). This CDR3 is 12 amino acids long. V dropped 2 bases and J dropped 7 bases, with 6 bases sitting between them. DNA for the CDR3: TGTGCCAGCAGCTTACAGGGCCAGCCCCAGCATTTT. Amino acids: CASSLQGQPQHF. The full variable domain, completed using reference TRBV7-9 and TRBJ1-5, is DTGVSQNPRHKITKRGQNVTFRCDPISEHNRLYWYRQTLGQGPEFLTYFQNEAQLEKSRLLSDRFSAERPKGSFSTLEIQRTEQGDSAMYLCASSLQGQPQHFGDGTRLSIL.

The genes are TRBV27 and TRBJ1-2; D unresolved. This CDR3 spans 12 amino acids. Trimming removed 5 bases from V and 5 bases from J, with 9 bases in between. Germline CDR1 and CDR2: MNHEY and SMNVEV (reference sequence). In DNA form, the CDR3 reads TGTGCCAGCAGTCAATCCGGGTATGGCTACACCTTC. This sequence encodes CASSQSGYGYTF.